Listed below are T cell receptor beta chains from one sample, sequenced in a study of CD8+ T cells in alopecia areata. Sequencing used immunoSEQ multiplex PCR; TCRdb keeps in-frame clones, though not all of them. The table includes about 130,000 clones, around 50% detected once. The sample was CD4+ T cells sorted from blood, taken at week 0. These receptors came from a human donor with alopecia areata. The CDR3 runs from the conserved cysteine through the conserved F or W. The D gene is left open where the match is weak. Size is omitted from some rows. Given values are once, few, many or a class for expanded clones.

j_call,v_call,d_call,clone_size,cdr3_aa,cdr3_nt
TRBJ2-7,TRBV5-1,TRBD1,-,CASSAGQGRTYEQYF,TGCGCCAGCAGCGCGGGACAGGGGCGCACCTACGAGCAGTACTTC
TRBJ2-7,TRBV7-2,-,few,CASSLRPGGNYEQYF,TGTGCCAGCAGCTTAAGACCAGGAGGCAACTACGAGCAGTACTTC
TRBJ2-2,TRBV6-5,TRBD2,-,CAGKRLAGIAGELFF,TGTGCCGGGAAGAGACTAGCGGGGATTGCCGGGGAGCTGTTTTTT
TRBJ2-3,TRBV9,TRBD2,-,CASSSRPAGSFSTDTQYF,TGTGCCAGCAGCTCCCGCCCAGCGGGGTCATTTAGCACAGATACGCAGTATTTT
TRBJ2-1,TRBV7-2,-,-,CASSTQSEYNEQFF,TGTGCCAGCAGCACCCAGTCGGAGTACAATGAGCAGTTCTTC
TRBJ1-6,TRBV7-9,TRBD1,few,CASSLGQGNNSPLHF,TGTGCCAGCAGCTTGGGACAGGGAAATAATTCACCCCTCCACTTT
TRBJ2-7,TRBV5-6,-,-,CASLRAGLYEQYF,TGTGCCAGCCTGAGGGCAGGGCTCTACGAGCAGTACTTC
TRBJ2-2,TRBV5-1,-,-,CASSSRGNTGELFF,TGCGCCAGCAGCTCCAGGGGGAACACCGGGGAGCTGTTTTTT
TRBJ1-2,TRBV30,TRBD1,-,CAWLGWTGDGYTF,TGTGCCTGGCTGGGATGGACAGGGGACGGCTACACCTTC
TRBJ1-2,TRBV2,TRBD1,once,CASDRGGGYTF,TGTGCCAGCGACAGGGGAGGAGGCTACACCTTC
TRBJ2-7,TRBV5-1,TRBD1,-,CASSFDRANYEQYF,TGCGCCAGCAGCTTCGACAGGGCTAACTACGAGCAGTACTTC
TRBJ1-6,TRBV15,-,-,CATSRDTAPLHF,TGTGCCACCAGCAGAGATACAGCACCCCTCCACTTT
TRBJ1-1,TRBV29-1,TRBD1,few,CSVGDSPTEAFF,TGCAGCGTTGGGGACAGCCCCACTGAAGCTTTCTTT
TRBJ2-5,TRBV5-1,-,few,CASSLNGAGVGETQYF,TGCGCCAGCAGCTTAAACGGAGCAGGAGTCGGGGAGACCCAGTACTTC
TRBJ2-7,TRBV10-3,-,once,CATGGESYEQYF,TGTGCCACTGGGGGCGAAAGCTACGAGCAGTACTTC
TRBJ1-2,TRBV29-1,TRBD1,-,CSAGPGTGGYGYTF,TGCAGCGCTGGCCCTGGGACAGGGGGATATGGCTACACCTTC
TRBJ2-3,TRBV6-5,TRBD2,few,CASSYALAADTQYF,TGTGCCAGCAGTTACGCCCTAGCGGCAGATACGCAGTATTTT
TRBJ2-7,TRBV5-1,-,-,CASSFEGRVYEQYF,TGCGCCAGCAGCTTCGAAGGGAGAGTCTACGAGCAGTACTTC
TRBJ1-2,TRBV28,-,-,CASSFSLPAGGDGYTF,TGTGCCAGCAGTTTTTCTTTACCCGCCGGGGGCGATGGCTACACCTTC
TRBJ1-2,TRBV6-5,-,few,CASSDLGSYGYTF,TGTGCCAGCAGTGACCTGGGATCCTATGGCTACACCTTC
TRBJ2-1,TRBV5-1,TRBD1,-,CASSSQGAGNEQFF,TGCGCCAGCAGCTCACAGGGGGCCGGCAATGAGCAGTTCTTC
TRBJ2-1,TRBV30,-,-,CAWGLLGGGEQFF,TGTGCCTGGGGGCTACTAGGCGGCGGTGAGCAGTTCTTC
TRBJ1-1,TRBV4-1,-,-,CASSQEPGVNTEAFF,TGCGCCAGCAGCCAAGAGCCAGGGGTGAACACTGAAGCTTTCTTT
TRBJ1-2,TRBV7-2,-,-,CASSSQQVRYGYTF,TGTGCCAGCAGCTCGCAACAGGTCCGTTATGGCTACACCTTC
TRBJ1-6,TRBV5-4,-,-,CASTFSFEGYQLNSPLHF,TGTGCCAGCACCTTTTCATTCGAGGGATACCAATTAAATTCACCCCTCCACTTT
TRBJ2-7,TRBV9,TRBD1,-,CASSYRQGIGEQYF,TGTGCCAGCAGCTACAGACAGGGGATCGGAGAGCAGTACTTC
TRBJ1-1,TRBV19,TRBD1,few,CASIDRGSVAEAFF,TGTGCCAGTATCGACAGGGGGTCCGTTGCTGAAGCTTTCTTT
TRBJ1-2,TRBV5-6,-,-,CASTLQGANYGYTF,TGTGCCAGCACCCTTCAGGGAGCTAACTATGGCTACACCTTC
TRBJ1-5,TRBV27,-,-,CASSLTKDQPQHF,TGTGCCAGCAGTTTAACCAAGGATCAGCCCCAGCATTTT
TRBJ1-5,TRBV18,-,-,CASSPQGYNQPQHF,TGTGCCAGCTCACCTCAGGGTTACAATCAGCCCCAGCATTTT
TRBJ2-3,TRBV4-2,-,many,CASSQDPRGGLRVTDTQYF,TGTGCCAGCAGCCAAGATCCTCGCGGGGGCCTAAGGGTGACAGATACGCAGTATTTT
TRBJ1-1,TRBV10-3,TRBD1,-,CAISVLDRANTEAFF,TGTGCCATCAGTGTATTAGACAGGGCGAACACTGAAGCTTTCTTT
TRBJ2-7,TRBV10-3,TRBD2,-,CAIRGLAGGTLLEQYF,TGTGCCATCAGGGGACTAGCGGGGGGCACCCTACTAGAGCAGTACTTC
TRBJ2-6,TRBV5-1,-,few,CASSPWTRSGANVLTF,TGCGCCAGCAGCCCCTGGACCCGATCTGGGGCCAACGTCCTGACTTTC
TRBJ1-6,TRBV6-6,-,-,CASHGWSPLHF,TGTGCCAGCCACGGATGGTCACCCCTCCACTTT
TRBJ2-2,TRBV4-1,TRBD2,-,CASSFSGGAGTGELFF,TGCGCCAGCAGCTTCAGCGGGGGGGCCGGCACCGGGGAGCTGTTTTTT
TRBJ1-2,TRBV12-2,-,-,CATNQGYGYTF,TGTGCAACAAACCAGGGGTATGGCTACACCTTC
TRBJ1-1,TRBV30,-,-,CAWSRGLGATEAFF,TGTGCCTGGAGCCGGGGGCTGGGGGCCACTGAAGCTTTCTTT
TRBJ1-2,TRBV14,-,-,CASSQDPGRIDGYTF,TGTGCCAGCAGCCAAGACCCGGGGAGGATAGATGGCTACACCTTC
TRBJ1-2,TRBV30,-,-,CAQTPGYSNYGYTF,TGTGCCCAGACTCCAGGGTATTCTAACTATGGCTACACCTTC
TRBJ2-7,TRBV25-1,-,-,CASSGTVPYEQYF,TGTGCCAGCAGTGGGACGGTCCCTTACGAGCAGTACTTC
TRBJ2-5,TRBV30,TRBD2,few,CAWSVPGGQETQYF,TGTGCCTGGAGTGTACCGGGAGGGCAAGAGACCCAGTACTTC
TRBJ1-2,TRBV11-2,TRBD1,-,CASSSRGTGGFDGYTF,TGTGCCAGCAGCTCTAGGGGGACAGGGGGATTTGATGGCTACACCTTC
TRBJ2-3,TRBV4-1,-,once,CASSQEGQGNTDTQYF,TGCGCCAGCAGCCAAGAGGGTCAGGGAAACACAGATACGCAGTATTTT
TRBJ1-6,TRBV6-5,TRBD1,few,CASSYADRGDSPLHF,TGTGCCAGCAGTTACGCGGACAGGGGCGATTCACCCCTCCACTTT
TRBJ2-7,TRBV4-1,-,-,CASSQGGLGGEQYF,TGCGCCAGCAGCCAAGGGGGGTTAGGGGGCGAGCAGTACTTC
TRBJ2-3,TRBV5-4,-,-,CASLGHNTDTQYF,TGTGCCAGCTTAGGACACAACACAGATACGCAGTATTTT
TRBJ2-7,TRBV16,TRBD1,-,CASSQKIPGQGSYEQYF,TGTGCCAGCAGCCAAAAAATCCCGGGACAGGGATCCTACGAGCAGTACTTC